This T cell receptor beta chain was captured in a study of CD8 T cells in ankylosing spondylitis. Study-wide results and limits: A motif of eight or nine highly homologous TCR beta variants was seen as apparently characteristic of ankylosing spondylitis blood. Reactive arthritis synovial fluid and blood previously showed some of these motif variants. Disease-associated clonotypes exhibited CD8+ identity and were relatively infrequent in peripheral blood.

Quantitative molecular-barcoded 5'-RACE generated the TCR beta libraries. TCRdb analysed the 5' RACE reads with MiXCR anew, one entry per CDR3 protein. The sample has some 220,000 distinct CDR3 sequences, just under 7.5% seen once; the top ten hold about 14%. V was trimmed by 4 bases and J by 1 base, leaving 10 bases between them. Germline assignment: CDR1 MGHDK and CDR2 SYGVNS. CDR3 length: 14 residues. This clonotype has at least ten counts. Its antigen is not identified. The chain links TRBV25-1 to TRBJ1-1; no clear D. Sequencing input: blood, either unsorted or a sorted T cell fraction (not recorded which). The sequence was collected from a male donor with ankylosing spondylitis. The CDR3 sequence: CASSGLGGNTEAFF. The CDR3 DNA follows: TGTGCCAGCAGTGGACTCGGTGGGAACACTGAAGCTTTCTTT. Combining the CDR3 with reference TRBV25-1 and TRBJ1-1 gives the whole variable domain EADIYQTPRYLVIGTGKKITLECSQTMGHDKMYWYQQDPGMELHLIHYSYGVNSTEKGDLSSESTVSRIRTEHFPLTLESARPSHTSQYLCASSGLGGNTEAFFGQGTRLTVV.